The 24 T cell receptor beta chains listed next were all sequenced from one sample in a study of PD-L1 blockade in urothelial cancer. As for time point: pretreatment peripheral blood. The repertoire was sequenced with immunoSEQ multiplex PCR; TCRdb's copy has only in-frame clones and lacks some. The sample includes around 35,000 clones, over 75% seen only once; the top ten take 15% to 18%. Sequenced here: PBMCs, sampled around atezolizumab (anti-PD-L1) treatment. All receptors come from a man in his 60s with urothelial cancer.

For the CDR3, the DNA is TGTGCCTGGAGTGTACAAGCGGGGCTCGATACGCAGTATTTT. Amino acids: CAWSVQAGLDTQYF. The chain employs TRBV30 and TRBJ2-3; 7 bases fit TRBD2. The J segment lost 6 bases and the V segment lost 0 bases, leaving 6 bases of the junction unmatched. The germline V gene encodes CDR1 GTSNPN and CDR2 SVGIG (reference sequence). There are 14 residues in the CDR3.

This clone came up once. J is TRBJ2-5 and V is TRBV7-2, with 14 bases fitting TRBD2. This CDR3 comprises 18 residues. V lost 3 bases, J lost 6 bases, and 12 bases stayed unmatched. Germline V gene data show CDR1 as SGHTA and CDR2 as FQGNSA. CDR3 nucleotides: TGTGCCAGCAGCTTCGGGACTAGCGGGAGAAGGCTAGGAAAGACCCAGTACTTC. Protein: CASSFGTSGRRLGKTQYF.

The chain has TRBV5-3 and TRBJ2-3; 9 positions agree with TRBD2. TRBV5-3 is an ORF, with its function uncertain. V dropped 0 bases and J dropped 8; count of bases not matched to a gene: 16. This CDR3 spans 18 amino acids. The chain's CDR3 is CARSLVVKMREGLSTQYF. The CDR3 bases are TGTGCCAGAAGCTTGGTGGTGAAGATGCGGGAGGGCCTGAGTACGCAGTATTTT.

The CDR3 nucleotides are TGTGCCAGCAGCCCACGAGAGAACCTCCCCTACGAGCAGTACTTC. Protein sequence: CASSPRENLPYEQYF. V usage is TRBV9 and J usage is TRBJ2-7; D call uncertain. CDR3 length: 15 residues. CDR1 is SGDLS, CDR2 YYNGEE, per germline. Trimming removed 4 bases from V and 2 bases from J, with 16 bases in between.

The rearrangement links TRBV25-1 to TRBJ1-4; 11 bases line up with TRBD1. The CDR3 is 16 residues long. V shed 1 base and J 7 bases; nucleotides not matched to a gene: 5. In germline, CDR1 is MGHDK, CDR2 SYGVNS. The CDR3 spells CASSESDRGRGEKLFF. CDR3 DNA: TGTGCCAGCAGTGAATCGGACAGGGGGCGCGGTGAAAAACTGTTTTTT.

The J gene is TRBJ2-1, the V gene TRBV5-1; 7 positions match TRBD2. Unmatched junction bases numbered 11, after V lost 3 bases and J lost 8 bases. The CDR3 is 15 amino acids. Germline V gene lookup returns CDR1 SGHRS and CDR2 YFSETQ. CDR3 sequence: CASSSGGSSWDEQFF. In DNA, the CDR3 is TGCGCCAGCAGCTCGGGCGGGAGTTCATGGGATGAGCAGTTCTTC.

For the CDR3, the DNA is TGTGCCACCAGCAGGAGGGGACAGGCAACTAATGAAAAACTGTTTTTT. Protein product: CATSRRGQATNEKLFF. This chain connects TRBV15 to TRBJ1-4; 8 nucleotides agree with TRBD1. The junction had 3 bases not matched to a gene; V was cut back by 3 bases and J by 0 bases. CDR1 is LNHNV, CDR2 YYDKDF, per germline (reference sequence). This CDR3 has 16 amino acids.

This chain links TRBV6-5 with TRBJ1-2; possibly TRBD1 for D (5 bases). Germline V lookup: CDR1 MNHEY, CDR2 SVGAGI. CDR3 length: 14 amino acids. V was shortened by 6 bases and J by 1 base, with 12 bases between the two germline ends. The CDR3 nucleotides are TGTGCCAGCAGGCGTGGGGGGGGTAACTATGGCTACACCTTC. This translates into CASRRGGGNYGYTF.

J is TRBJ2-1 and V is TRBV5-1; 13 bases agree with TRBD2. Germline assignment: CDR1 SGHRS and CDR2 YFSETQ. J lost 6 bases, V lost 4 bases, and 4 bases had no gene match. CDR3 length equals 15 residues. The CDR3 coding sequence is TGCGCCAGCAGCCCCCGGACTAGCGGGAGCAATGAGCAGTTCTTC. Its protein product is CASSPRTSGSNEQFF.

The chain is built from TRBV27 and TRBJ2-1, with TRBD2 identical over 13 bases. The CDR3 totals 15 residues. Germline CDR1 is MNHEY and CDR2 is SMNVEV (reference sequence). V was pared by 8 bases and J by 9 bases, with 10 bases of the junction left unmatched. Here the CDR3 DNA reads TGTGCCAGCGGCCCCGGGACTAGCGGGATCAGTGAGCAGTTCTTC. The encoded protein is CASGPGTSGISEQFF.

The chain carries TRBV6-5 and TRBJ1-4; 9 bases line up with TRBD1. The CDR3 covers 16 residues. Germline V lookup: CDR1 MNHEY, CDR2 SVGAGI. Trimming took 0 bases from V and 8 from J; bases not matched to a gene: 7. The CDR3 bases are TGTGCCAGCAGTTACTCGGGCCCGGACAGGGGCGAAAAACTGTTTTTT. Residues: CASSYSGPDRGEKLFF.

Here the CDR3 DNA reads TGCGCCAGCAGCTTGGGGCTCGGGGGGAGCTCAGACGAGCAGTACTTC. Translated: CASSLGLGGSSDEQYF. This chain joins TRBV5-1 and TRBJ2-7, with 7 bases that match TRBD2. The CDR3 is 16 amino acids. Germline V gives CDR1 SGHRS, CDR2 YFSETQ. Trimming removed 0 bases from V and 5 bases from J; junction bases left unmatched: 11.

The rearrangement uses TRBV4-3 and TRBJ1-2; D uncertain. Germline V gene sequence: CDR1 LGHNA, CDR2 YSLEER. The V gene lost 3 bases and the J gene lost 5 bases, with 13 bases spanning the gap. This CDR3 has 14 amino acids. The CDR3 DNA reads as TGCGCCAGCAGCCAGGCCCCCGCCGATTATGGCTACACCTTC. Encoded protein: CASSQAPADYGYTF.

J is TRBJ2-3 and V is TRBV28, with D unresolved. This CDR3 is 14 amino acids long. The V end lost 9 bases, the J end lost 3 bases, and 16 bases lay between the germline ends. Germline V gene data show CDR1 as MDHEN and CDR2 as SYDVKM. In nucleotides, the CDR3 is TGTGCCAGTAGCATGGTGGATCAAACAGATACGCAGTATTTT. It specifies CASSMVDQTDTQYF.

This clone was observed once. This chain joins TRBV7-9 and TRBJ2-6; tentative D call: TRBD1 (5 bases). V was trimmed by 7 bases and J by 1 base, leaving 17 bases between them. Germline V lookup: CDR1 SEHNR, CDR2 FQNEAQ (reference sequence). The CDR3 length is 17 residues. DNA of the CDR3: TGTGCCAGCATTCCCTTAGGGGCAGGGTCTGGGGCCAACGTCCTGACTTTC. This sequence encodes CASIPLGAGSGANVLTF.

This chain links TRBV6-5 with TRBJ2-5; D possibly corresponds to TRBD1 (5 bases). V lost 4 bases and J 5 bases, leaving 14 bases between the germline ends. Germline assignment: CDR1 MNHEY and CDR2 SVGAGI. The CDR3 length is 14 residues. In DNA, the CDR3 is TGTGCCAGCAGTTCGACCACAGGTTCGGAGACCCAGTACTTC. This sequence encodes CASSSTTGSETQYF.

This chain connects TRBV19 to TRBJ2-1; 13 bases align to TRBD2. The CDR3 has 16 residues. With V trimmed by 5 bases and J by 3 bases, 4 bases remained unmatched. The germline CDR1 and CDR2 sequences are LNHDA and SQIVND (reference sequence). CDR3 protein: CASSSRTSGSYNEQFF. CDR3 nucleotide sequence: TGTGCCAGTAGTTCGCGGACTAGCGGGAGCTACAATGAGCAGTTCTTC.

The V gene is TRBV14, the J gene TRBJ2-5; 7 bases are shared with TRBD2. J was trimmed by 7 bases and V by 6 bases; bases with no gene match: 11. Germline assignment: CDR1 SGHDN and CDR2 FVKESK. The CDR3 contains 14 residues. CDR3 DNA sequence: TGTGCCAGCAGTTACGCCGGGTCGGGGGGGACCCAGTACTTC. Its translation: CASSYAGSGGTQYF.

The rearrangement joins TRBV5-1 to TRBJ2-2; D possibly corresponds to TRBD1 (5 bases). Germline V gene lookup returns CDR1 SGHRS and CDR2 YFSETQ. V was cut by 4 bases and J by 5 bases, with 15 bases left in between. The CDR3 totals 15 residues. The CDR3 here is CASSPRQGATGELFF. CDR3 in DNA: TGCGCCAGCAGCCCGCGGCAGGGTGCGACCGGGGAGCTGTTTTTT.

This rearrangement joins TRBV19 to TRBJ2-5, with D maybe TRBD2 (5 bases). Germline CDR1 LNHDA, CDR2 SQIVND (reference sequence). This CDR3 has 15 amino acids. Trimming removed 5 bases from V and 5 bases from J, with 18 bases in between. The DNA for the CDR3 is TGTGCCAGTAGTTCGGACGGGGTCGGGATCGAGACCCAGTACTTC. Translated: CASSSDGVGIETQYF.

A few counts support this clone. This chain joins TRBV7-3 and TRBJ2-3; TRBD2 matches 7 bases. After removal of 3 bases from V and 1 base from J, the junction contained 7 bases not matched to a gene. The CDR3 totals 16 residues. Looked up from germline, CDR1 is SGHTA and CDR2 is FQGTGA. The CDR3 coding sequence is TGTGCCAGCAGCTTCGGCGGGAGATACGGCACAGATACGCAGTATTTT. Its protein product is CASSFGGRYGTDTQYF.

The chain is built from TRBV5-1 and TRBJ2-1, with a weak D call TRBD2 (6 bases). V was pared by 4 bases and J by 10 bases, with 27 bases between. This CDR3 has 17 amino acids. Germline lookup yields CDR1 SGHRS and CDR2 YFSETQ. The CDR3 is CASSPNTPGLGGKEQFF. CDR3 nucleotides: TGCGCCAGCAGCCCCAACACGCCGGGACTGGGCGGGAAGGAGCAGTTCTTC. Filled out from reference TRBV5-1 and TRBJ2-1, the complete variable domain reads KAGVTQTPRYLIKTRGQQVTLSCSPISGHRSVSWYQQTPGQGLQFLFEYFSETQRNKGNFPGRFSGRQFSNSRSEMNVSTLELGDSALYLCASSPNTPGLGGKEQFFGPGTRLTVL.

The chain recombines TRBV9 with TRBJ2-1; D may be TRBD2 (5 bases). Germline CDR1 is SGDLS and CDR2 is YYNGEE. The CDR3 loop spans 17 amino acids. V dropped 4 bases and J dropped 7 bases, with 24 bases sitting between them. The CDR3 DNA reads TGTGCCAGCAGCACCCGAGGCGGGTCGGGCATATGGAATGAGCAGTTCTTC. This encodes CASSTRGGSGIWNEQFF.

The chain is built from TRBV6-5 and TRBJ2-1, with TRBD2 matching 14 bases. Germline CDR1 is MNHEY and CDR2 is SVGAGI. Germline trimming cut 6 bases from V and 9 bases from J; bases unmatched to any gene: 7. CDR3 size: 15 residues. The CDR3 nucleotides are TGTGCCAGCAGCTCCGGGACTAGCGGGAGTGGTGAGCAGTTCTTC. Its translation: CASSSGTSGSGEQFF.